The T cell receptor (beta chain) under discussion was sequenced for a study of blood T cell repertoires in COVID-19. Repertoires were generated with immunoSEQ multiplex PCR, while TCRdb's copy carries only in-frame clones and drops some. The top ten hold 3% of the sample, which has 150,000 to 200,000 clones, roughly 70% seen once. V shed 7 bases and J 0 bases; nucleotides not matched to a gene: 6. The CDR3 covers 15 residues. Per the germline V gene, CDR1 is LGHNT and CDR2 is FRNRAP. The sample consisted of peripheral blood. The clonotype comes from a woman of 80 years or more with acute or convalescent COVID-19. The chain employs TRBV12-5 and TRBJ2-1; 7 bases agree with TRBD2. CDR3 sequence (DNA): TGTGCTAGTGTGGGCGGGAGACTCTCCTACAATGAGCAGTTCTTC. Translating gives CASVGGRLSYNEQFF. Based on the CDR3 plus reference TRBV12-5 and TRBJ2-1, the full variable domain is DARVTQTPRHKVTEMGQEVTMRCQPILGHNTVFWYRQTMMQGLELLAYFRNRAPLDDSGMPKDRFSAEMPDATLATLKIQPSEPRDSAVYFCASVGGRLSYNEQFFGPGTRLTVL.